This T cell receptor beta chain came from a study of cytomegalovirus exposure and HLA in healthy donors (dated by TCRdb to 2015 to 2018). General notes on the study: An earlier analysis of roughly 500 of the donors reported 276 Gb of sequence data and some 110 million unique TCR beta sequences obtained from about 179 million T cells. About 300 gigabases of sequencing data and approximately 84 million unique TCR sequences were included in an early release covering roughly 700 HLA-typed donors. Of the 300 to 450 genotyped donors, over 70% fell in the genetic ancestry cluster associated with self-reported Caucasian donors. The aim of the study was to test whether cataloging public T cell receptors could identify signatures of past pathogen exposure. The study used immunosequencing to profile the T cell repertoires of approximately 630 subjects and linked those repertoires to cytomegalovirus serostatus. In addition to the first cohort of around 670 subjects, a separate validation cohort of approximately 130 different subjects was used. High-throughput TCR immunosequencing, statistical association of individual TCRs with disease status, and machine learning were combined to predict cytomegalovirus infection status. A later analysis re-examined previously published TCR beta repertoires from about 670 donors and added high-resolution HLA genotyping to investigate patterns of TCR occurrence. The later analysis used no new phenotypic data to find candidate immune exposures, relying instead on TCR beta sequences and their occurrence across donors. An earlier analysis of some 500 of the donors applied high-throughput TCR beta sequencing to assess whether each TCR beta V gene segment acted as functional or pseudogenic. Donor age, sex, ethnicity and CMV serostatus were collected together with the repertoire data. In a later genetic analysis, genome-wide SNP genotypes for about 65% of the 666 donors were used, and that subset was treated as a discovery cohort. Every discovery cohort repertoire had been produced on one sequencing platform. HLA typing covered class I and class II loci at four-digit resolution. The number of typed donors differed by locus: roughly 629-640 for A, B, C, DRB1 and DQB1; 500 to 550 for DQA1; some 610 for DPA1; and approximately 450 for DPB1. About five DR-DQ haplotypes were treated as single units for association and clustering because of strong linkage in the cohort. Among roughly 400 genotyped donors of the cohort, an average of 235,054 unique TCR beta nucleotide sequences were sequenced per donor, around 20% of them non-productive. Beyond this particular receptor, the publication reports: HLA typing was unavailable for some donors at each locus, so association tests used only the typed subset. In a later analysis, HLA-associated TCR beta chains showed more clonal expansion and lower generation probabilities than non-associated chains that were equally common. The authors suggested that the approach could potentially be extended to other disease states and immunological phenotypes. Several of the top co-occurrence clusters appeared to be linked to parvovirus B19, influenza, CMV and Epstein-Barr virus, according to a later analysis. A cluster of highly shared sequence variants was judged likely to represent a technical artifact of the sequencing pipeline. A few of the identified cytomegalovirus-associated TCR beta chains were confirmed in vitro to be specific for cytomegalovirus antigens. When HLA alleles, especially DR and DQ, strongly co-occurred, attributing TCR associations to individual alleles was difficult. An earlier analysis of some 590 of the donors showed that most TCR beta V segments appeared in productive rearrangements either about 87% or about 30% of the time, which broadly matched IMGT annotations. A further reported finding was that TCR beta sequences accurately predicted the HLA-A and HLA-B alleles for most subjects in the first cohort. According to a later genetic analysis, donors in an Asian-associated ancestry cluster had fewer N-insertions in productive TCRs than the roughly 700-donor mean. A later analysis found that TCR association rates varied across HLA loci, with DRB1 alleles showing the most associated TCRs and HLA-C alleles the fewest. Roughly uniform sequencing depth across donors was assumed in presence/absence analyses, although this assumption may not hold. In this cohort, only TCR beta chains were sequenced, and detectable features were limited by the absence of alpha or paired-chain data. Some IMGT-functional V segments, including TRBV6-2 and TRBV6-3, could not be told apart with the 87-base-pair reads, so those segments were excluded. In a later analysis, 15,000 to 20,000 TCR beta sequences were associated with specific HLA alleles at a false discovery rate of 0.05. V-gene and J-gene trimming of TCR beta chains was associated with a missense DCLRE1C variant in a later genetic analysis, and the association was replicated in an independent cohort. The study listed 164 TCR beta chains as associated with cytomegalovirus. In a later analysis, most CMV-associated TCR beta chains were found to appear HLA-restricted, with HLA associations seemingly driven largely by CMV exposure. Because counts were too low, more than 15 rarely observed V segments, including chromosome 9 orphons, were excluded from the earlier analysis of around 640 of the donors. In both the original and validation cohorts, the classifier was reported to diagnose cytomegalovirus status with high specificity and sensitivity. While some public TCRs were present in many individuals, most TCR sequences turned up only very rarely across donors. Linkage disequilibrium might explain the correlated functional status among segregating V segments, but an unknown experimental factor could not be ruled out. The only immune exposure information available for the cohort was CMV serostatus.

Trimming removed 0 bases from V and 8 bases from J, leaving 11 bases between the germline ends. Via the germline V gene, CDR1 is MNHEY and CDR2 SVGAGI. The CDR3 sequence holds 15 residues, the cysteine and phenylalanine included. The kept DNA is CDR3 alone, 45 bases in frame from the first base. In regard to this clone: Which antigen it targets is not known. Qualities for individual bases were not recorded, and no much larger clone is one base off.

The library was produced with the immunoSEQ multiplex PCR assay. The multiplex PCR relied on a mix of 60 forward primers for TCR Vbeta segments and 13 reverse primers for TCR Jbeta segments. Amplification of the CDR3 region of rearranged TCR beta genes was performed with a multiplex PCR assay on genomic DNA. The Illumina HiSeq System was used to sequence the amplified TCR beta libraries as 87-base-pair reads. On the authors' methods: A later analysis counted about 80 million unique TCR beta chains across the 666 repertoires, and around 9.9 million of these chains were shared by at least two donors. Raw reads were error-corrected and collapsed into unique sequences by a nearest-neighbor algorithm in which closely related sequences were merged to remove PCR and sequencing errors. V, D and J gene segments were assigned by aligning CDR3 sequences to IMGT reference sequences. For a sequence to be retained, a match of at least six nucleotides was required to both a V gene segment and a J gene segment. A rearrangement was called productive if the CDR3 had no stop codons and remained in frame with V and J, and every other rearrangement was called non-productive. Following IMGT convention, CDR3 was defined as the stretch from the second conserved V-encoded cysteine to the conserved J-encoded phenylalanine. The earlier analysis of about 590 of the donors excluded sequences that lacked an unambiguous match to a single V gene segment. An earlier analysis of a few hundred of the donors classified V segments as functional when productive rearrangements were above 56.7% and as segregating when the standard deviation between donors was above 5%. A statistical classification framework was developed to diagnose cytomegalovirus status using the catalog of TCR beta chain sequences. V and J gene assignment, in a later analysis, came from comparing TCR nucleotide sequences with IMGT/GENE-DB human TR gene sequences. The TCRdist pipeline was used in a later analysis to assign CDR3 sequences and most-parsimonious VDJ recombination scenarios. In a later analysis, each TCR beta chain was defined by its CDR3 amino acid sequence together with its V-gene family, and reads lacking a unique V-gene family were excluded. To address suspected cross-contamination and a sequencing artifact, a later analysis removed under 600 highly shared, low-generation-probability nucleotide sequences. For each public chain, a later analysis derived a clonal expansion index from normalized ranks of inferred template counts within each repertoire. Generation probabilities in a later analysis came from a VDJ recombination model fitted to out-of-frame rearrangements, and those results were checked against IGoR. Hypergeometric tests were used in a later analysis to score TCR-TCR, TCR-HLA and TCR-CMV co-occurrence, with a repertoire-size bias correction applied to the TCR pairs. A later analysis estimated false discovery rates by permuting HLA or CMV assignments 20 times. In a later analysis, co-occurring TCRs were grouped using DBSCAN, with TCRdist sequence similarity added in when clustering inside HLA-allele-positive subsets. Repertoires with fewer than 30,000 or more than 120,000 public chains, plus five repertoires with anomalous nucleotide sharing, were excluded from co-occurrence clustering. TCRdb obtained this table from immuneACCESS and retained in-frame rearrangements with V and J assigned. These tables miss some clones; where compared with another copy, unresolved V genes account for less than half of the shortfall, and the remainder is unexplained. The V and J calls and clone size come from that table; D and trimming were worked out from the DNA. The table for this sample lists 150,000 to 200,000 clones; roughly 80% of them were counted only once. The leading ten clones occupy more than 3.5% of the sample.

The cohort consisted of hundreds of healthy bone marrow donors. At the time of sampling, every cohort member was nominally healthy, though immune exposures that went unrecorded were likely present. The donor was CMV seropositive and belonged to the group of 250 to 300 seropositive cohort members. A peripheral blood sample was provided by each donor, and peripheral blood mononuclear cells were used for TCR beta sequencing. The Qiagen DNeasy Blood Extraction Kit was used to extract genomic DNA from the blood cell samples. The V gene is TRBV6-5 and the J gene is TRBJ1-6, with the identity of the D gene unclear. This clonotype was obtained from a young man in good health and CMV-seropositive. The sample consisted of PBMCs. The CDR3 corresponds to CASSYSMAGDSPLHF. The sequenced DNA: TGTGCCAGCAGTTACTCGATGGCTGGAGATTCACCCCTCCACTTT.